Below, 10 T cell receptor beta chains from the same sample are listed, as sequenced in a study of monozygotic twins with inflammatory bowel disease. TCRdb reprocessed the 5' RACE reads and stores each CDR3 protein as one record, lacking DNA. The sample includes some 440,000 distinct CDR3 sequences. The sequenced sample consisted of blood. Every receptor here comes from a human donor with ulcerative colitis or Crohn's disease, or a healthy co-twin of an affected twin (not recorded which).

The genes are TRBV11-2 and TRBJ2-2; TCRdb selects TRBD1, and the lack of DNA leaves this call unchecked. From germline, CDR1 is SGHAT and CDR2 FQNNGV. CDR3 size: 15 residues. The CDR3 here is CASRDRGGGPGELFF.

The chain joins TRBV12-3 or TRBV12-4 to TRBJ2-1; TCRdb's D call, TRBD1, is unchecked because there is no DNA. This CDR3 is built from 14 residues. CDR3 loop: CASSLETAWGEQFF.

The V call is TRBV18, the J call TRBJ2-1; TCRdb's D call, TRBD2, is unchecked because there is no DNA. The CDR3 runs 16 residues. Germline loops: CDR1 KGHSH, CDR2 LQKENI. The CDR3 reads CASSSGTSSSYNEQFF.

This CDR3 reads CASSQGQPGSNQPQHF. The V and J genes are TRBV5-1 and TRBJ1-5; TCRdb's D gene call, TRBD1, goes unchecked for lack of DNA. Per the germline V gene, CDR1 is SGHRS and CDR2 is YFSETQ. There are 16 residues in the CDR3.

V gene TRBV20-1 combines with J gene TRBJ2-1; TCRdb indicates TRBD2, and absent DNA this call remains unverified. The CDR3 has 15 amino acids. Looked up from germline, CDR1 is DFQATT and CDR2 is SNEGSKA (reference sequence). CDR3 region: CSARDPSGNINEQFF.

The chain is built from TRBV6-6 and TRBJ2-7. CDR1 is MNHNY, CDR2 SVGAGI, per germline (reference sequence). The CDR3 totals 13 residues. The CDR3: CASSYSVSYEQYF.

This chain's CDR3 is CASSSDRGWNEQFF. J is TRBJ2-1 and V is TRBV5-6; TCRdb names TRBD1, which stays unverified in the absence of DNA. The CDR3 spans 14 residues. Germline V lookup: CDR1 SGHDT, CDR2 YYEEEE.

The chain recombines TRBV6-2 or TRBV6-3 with TRBJ1-5; with no DNA, the TCRdb D assignment of TRBD1 cannot be verified. This CDR3 has 15 residues. Per the germline V gene, CDR1 is MNHEY and CDR2 is SVGEGT. Here the CDR3 reads CASSPVTGNNQPQHF.

J is TRBJ2-3 and V is TRBV7-2; the TCRdb call, TRBD2, lacks DNA for checking. The germline V gene encodes CDR1 SGHTA and CDR2 FQGNSA. The CDR3 sequence is 18 residues long. CDR3 sequence: CASSLAALARSSTDTQYF. Full variable domain (outside the CDR3, taken from reference TRBV7-2 and TRBJ2-3): GAGVSQSPSNKVTEKGKDVELRCDPISGHTALYWYRQSLGQGLEFLIYFQGNSAPDKSGLPSDRFSAERTGGSVSTLTIQRTQQEDSAVYLCASSLAALARSSTDTQYFGPGTRLTVL.

The CDR3 reads CASSSRVTTYNYGYTF. V gene TRBV4-3 combines with J gene TRBJ1-2. Germline loops: CDR1 LGHNA, CDR2 YSLEER. The CDR3 loop spans 16 amino acids.